This T cell receptor (beta chain) was profiled in a study of CD8 T cell repertoires and HIV-1 epitope variants. At the level of the study: Each of Twenty-five Gag and Nef epitope peptides stimulated a separate culture. The baseline condition was 1M T cells left uncultured. Control wells had CMV/EBV/flu peptides, negative Ebola AY9, or no peptide.

TCR beta CDR3 was sequenced at survey depth on immunoSEQ. Some clones are missing from TCRdb's copy, which holds only in-frame ones; the method was immunoSEQ multiplex PCR. The data contain several thousand clones, 60% to 75% of them singletons. As for this clone: What it recognizes is unknown.

The junction had 9 bases not matched to a gene; V was cut back by 9 bases and J by 4 bases. Per the germline V gene, CDR1 is LNHDA and CDR2 is SQIVND (reference sequence). The CDR3 loop spans 15 amino acids. Source material: cultured CD8+ T cells derived from PBMCs. The chain couples TRBV19 to TRBJ1-5, with TRBD1 matching 10 bases. The sequence was obtained from a male donor with HIV. The DNA of the CDR3 is TGTGCCAGCGTTATCTCGGACAGGGGGAATCAGCCCCAGCATTTT. Its translation is CASVISDRGNQPQHF.